The subject of this entry is one T cell receptor (beta chain). The data were taken from a study of shared T cell receptors in the human thymus. Germline CDR1 reads SNHLY; CDR2 reads FYNNEI. This CDR3 contains 16 residues. Trimming shortened V by 11 bases and J by 4 bases, and 26 bases separated the two germline ends. The protocol was immunoSEQ multiplex PCR, while the TCRdb copy is restricted to in-frame clones and leaves out a portion. The sample has under 850,000 clones, 70% to 90% seen once. These data were also reused for a study on human thymus T cells.

This clonotype was obtained from a boy younger than two with a congenital heart defect. The chain links TRBV2 to TRBJ1-2; no clear D. The sequencing input was thymocytes. The DNA for the CDR3 is TGTGCCGGTTGTCCACAGAGCGGCCCCATTAGCTATGGCTACACCTTC. Residues: CAGCPQSGPISYGYTF.